Sequencing of this TCR beta chain was carried out in a study of OX40 agonist ivuxolimab in advanced cancers. Background on the study: Prior therapy, whether anti-PD-1, anti-PD-L1 or anti-CTLA-4, was allowed, and 35% to 40% had some.

Study-wide findings and caveats: Averaging showed that CD8+ T cells had more expanded clones than CD4+ did.

The method was immunoSEQ multiplex PCR; TCRdb's version includes in-frame clones alone and lacks a portion of them. The sample has about 92,000 clones, roughly 90% seen once. This clone was detected once. No antigen is known for it. With 5 bases clipped from V and 0 bases from J, the junction kept 5 bases outside the gene matches. In germline, CDR1 is SGHTA, CDR2 FQGNSA. The CDR3 length is 15 residues. The starting material was CD4+ or CD8+ T cells sorted from blood, obtained in a trial of the OX40 agonist ivuxolimab. This TCR came from an adult with an advanced solid tumor such as melanoma, head and neck, liver or kidney cancer. The chain carries TRBV7-2 and TRBJ2-3; 7 nucleotides line up with TRBD1. CDR3 amino acids: CASSPGTVSTDTQYF. The CDR3 DNA follows: TGTGCCAGCAGCCCCGGGACAGTGAGCACAGATACGCAGTATTTT.